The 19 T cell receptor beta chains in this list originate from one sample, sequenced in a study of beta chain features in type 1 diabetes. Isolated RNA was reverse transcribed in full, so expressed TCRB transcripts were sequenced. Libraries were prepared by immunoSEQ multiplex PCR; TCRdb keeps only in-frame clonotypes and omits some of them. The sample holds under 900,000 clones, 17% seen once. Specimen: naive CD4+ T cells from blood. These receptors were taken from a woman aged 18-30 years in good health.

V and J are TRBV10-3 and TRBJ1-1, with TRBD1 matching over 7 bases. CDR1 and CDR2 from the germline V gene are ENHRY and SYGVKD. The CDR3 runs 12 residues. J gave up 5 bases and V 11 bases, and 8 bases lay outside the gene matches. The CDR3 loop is CAATGVRTEAFF. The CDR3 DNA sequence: TGTGCCGCTACAGGGGTGAGGACTGAAGCTTTCTTT.

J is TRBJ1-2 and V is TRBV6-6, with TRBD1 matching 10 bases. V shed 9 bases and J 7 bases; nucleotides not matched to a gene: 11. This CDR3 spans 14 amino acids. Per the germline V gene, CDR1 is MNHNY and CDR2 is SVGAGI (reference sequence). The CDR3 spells CASKEGQGVSGYTF. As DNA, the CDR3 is TGTGCCAGTAAGGAAGGACAGGGGGTCTCTGGCTACACCTTC.

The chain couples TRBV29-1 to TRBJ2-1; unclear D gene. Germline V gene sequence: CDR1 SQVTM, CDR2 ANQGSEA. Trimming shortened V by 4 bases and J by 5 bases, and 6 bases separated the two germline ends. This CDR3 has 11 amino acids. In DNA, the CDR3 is TGCAGCGTTGGACACCACAATGAGCAGTTCTTC. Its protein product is CSVGHHNEQFF.

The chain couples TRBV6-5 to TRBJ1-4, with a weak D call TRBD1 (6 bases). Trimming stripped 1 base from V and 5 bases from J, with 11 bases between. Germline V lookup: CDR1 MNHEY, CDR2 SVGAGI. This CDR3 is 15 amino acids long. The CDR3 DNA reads TGTGCCAGCAGTTACTTTCGAGACAGGAATGAAAAACTGTTTTTT. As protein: CASSYFRDRNEKLFF.

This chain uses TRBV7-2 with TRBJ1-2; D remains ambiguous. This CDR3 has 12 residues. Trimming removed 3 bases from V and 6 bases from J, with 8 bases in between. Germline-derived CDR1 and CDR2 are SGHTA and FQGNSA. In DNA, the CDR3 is TGTGCCAGCAGCTTGGCCCAGGATGGCTACACCTTC. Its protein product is CASSLAQDGYTF.

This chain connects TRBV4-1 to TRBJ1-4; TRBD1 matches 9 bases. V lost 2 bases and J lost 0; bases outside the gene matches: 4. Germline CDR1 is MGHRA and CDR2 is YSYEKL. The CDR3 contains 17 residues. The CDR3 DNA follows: TGCGCCAGCAGCCAATTGGGACAGGGTACAACTAATGAAAAACTGTTTTTT. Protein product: CASSQLGQGTTNEKLFF.

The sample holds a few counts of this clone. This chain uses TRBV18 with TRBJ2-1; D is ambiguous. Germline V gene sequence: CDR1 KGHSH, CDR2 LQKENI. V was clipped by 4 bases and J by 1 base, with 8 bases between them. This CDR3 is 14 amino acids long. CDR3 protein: CASSLSRSYNEQFF. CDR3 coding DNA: TGTGCCAGCTCACTTAGCAGATCCTACAATGAGCAGTTCTTC.

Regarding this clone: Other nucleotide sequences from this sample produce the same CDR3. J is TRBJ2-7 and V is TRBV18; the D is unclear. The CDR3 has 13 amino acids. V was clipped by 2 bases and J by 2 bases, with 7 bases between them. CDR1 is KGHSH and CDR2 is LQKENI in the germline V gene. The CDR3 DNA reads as TGTGCCAGCTCACCAAGGCTAACCTACGAGCAGTACTTC. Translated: CASSPRLTYEQYF.

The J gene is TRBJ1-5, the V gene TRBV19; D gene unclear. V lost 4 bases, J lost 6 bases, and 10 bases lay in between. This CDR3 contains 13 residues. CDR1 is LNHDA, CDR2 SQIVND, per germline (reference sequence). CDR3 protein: CASSTLLGQPQHF. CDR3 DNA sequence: TGTGCCAGTAGTACGCTCCTCGGTCAGCCCCAGCATTTT.

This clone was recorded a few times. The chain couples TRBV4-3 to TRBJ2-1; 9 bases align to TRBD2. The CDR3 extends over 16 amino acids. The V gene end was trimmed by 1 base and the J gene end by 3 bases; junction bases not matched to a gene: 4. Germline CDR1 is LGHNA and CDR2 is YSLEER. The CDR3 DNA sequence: TGCGCCAGCAGCCAAGTCGCTAGCGGGAACTACAATGAGCAGTTCTTC. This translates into CASSQVASGNYNEQFF.

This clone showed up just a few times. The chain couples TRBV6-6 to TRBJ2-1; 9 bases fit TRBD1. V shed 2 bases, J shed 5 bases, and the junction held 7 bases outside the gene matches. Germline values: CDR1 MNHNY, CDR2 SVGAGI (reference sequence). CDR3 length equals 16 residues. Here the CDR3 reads CASSYVRTGVNNEQFF. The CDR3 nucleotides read TGTGCCAGCAGTTACGTCCGGACAGGGGTAAACAATGAGCAGTTCTTC.

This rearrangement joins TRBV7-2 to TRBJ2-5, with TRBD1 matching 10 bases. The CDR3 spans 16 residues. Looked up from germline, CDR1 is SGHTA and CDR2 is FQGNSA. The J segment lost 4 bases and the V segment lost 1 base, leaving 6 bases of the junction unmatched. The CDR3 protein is CASSLGGTGVGETQYF. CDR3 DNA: TGTGCCAGCAGCTTAGGCGGGACAGGGGTTGGAGAGACCCAGTACTTC.

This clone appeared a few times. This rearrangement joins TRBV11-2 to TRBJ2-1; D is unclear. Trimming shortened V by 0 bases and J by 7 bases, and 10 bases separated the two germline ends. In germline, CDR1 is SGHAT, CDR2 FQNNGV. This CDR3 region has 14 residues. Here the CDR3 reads CASSLDGRLNEQFF. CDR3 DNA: TGTGCCAGCAGCTTAGATGGTAGGCTTAATGAGCAGTTCTTC.

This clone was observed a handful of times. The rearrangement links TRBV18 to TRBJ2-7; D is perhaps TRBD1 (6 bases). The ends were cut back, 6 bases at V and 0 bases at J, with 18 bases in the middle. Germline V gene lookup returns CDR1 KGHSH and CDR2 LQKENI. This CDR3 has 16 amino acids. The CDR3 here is CASSVYSSGASYEQYF. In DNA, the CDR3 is TGTGCCAGCTCGGTGTACTCGTCAGGGGCCTCCTACGAGCAGTACTTC.

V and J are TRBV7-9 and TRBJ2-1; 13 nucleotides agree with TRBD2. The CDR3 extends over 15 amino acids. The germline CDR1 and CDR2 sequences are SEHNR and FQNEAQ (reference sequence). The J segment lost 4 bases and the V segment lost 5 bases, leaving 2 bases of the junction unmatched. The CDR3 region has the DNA TGTGCCAGCAGCCGGACTAGCGGGAGTTACAATGAGCAGTTCTTC. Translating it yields CASSRTSGSYNEQFF.

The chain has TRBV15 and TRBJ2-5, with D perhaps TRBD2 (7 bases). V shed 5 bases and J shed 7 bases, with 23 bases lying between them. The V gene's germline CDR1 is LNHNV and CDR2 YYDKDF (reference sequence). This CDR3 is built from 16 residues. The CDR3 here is CATSPGRGTTTSTQYF. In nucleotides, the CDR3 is TGTGCCACCAGCCCAGGAAGGGGGACTACGACGTCGACCCAGTACTTC.

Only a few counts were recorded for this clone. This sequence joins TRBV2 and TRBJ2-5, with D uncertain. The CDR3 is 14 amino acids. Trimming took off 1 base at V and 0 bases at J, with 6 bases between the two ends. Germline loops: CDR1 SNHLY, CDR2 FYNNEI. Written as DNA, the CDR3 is TGTGCCAGCAGTGAAGGGACCTACCAAGAGACCCAGTACTTC. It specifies CASSEGTYQETQYF.

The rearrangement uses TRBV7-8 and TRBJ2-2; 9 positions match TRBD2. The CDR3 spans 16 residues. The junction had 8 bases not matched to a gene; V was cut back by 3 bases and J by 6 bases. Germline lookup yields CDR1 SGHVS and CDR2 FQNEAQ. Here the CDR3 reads CASSFAGLARSGELFF. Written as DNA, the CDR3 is TGTGCCAGCAGCTTTGCGGGACTAGCTAGATCCGGGGAGCTGTTTTTT.

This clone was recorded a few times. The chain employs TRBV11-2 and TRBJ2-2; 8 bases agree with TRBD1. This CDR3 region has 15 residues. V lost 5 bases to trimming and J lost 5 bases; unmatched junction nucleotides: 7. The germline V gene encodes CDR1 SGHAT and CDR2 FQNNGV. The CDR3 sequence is CASSTGQGFTGELFF. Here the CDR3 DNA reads TGTGCCAGCAGCACTGGACAGGGATTTACCGGGGAGCTGTTTTTT.